This TCR beta chain is drawn from a study of CD8 T cells in Susac syndrome. Regarding the study as a whole: The study conceded that its TCR sequencing and HLA analysis involved relatively few individuals.

Random hexamers were used to reverse transcribe an amount of roughly 0.5 to 1 ug RNA. It was immunoSEQ multiplex PCR that amplified TCR beta CDR3 across 54 Vbeta and 13 Jbeta. MiXCR, run by TCRdb on the immunoSEQ multiplex PCR reads, gives a single entry per CDR3 protein. The sample has tens of thousands of distinct CDR3 sequences; roughly 94% are singletons. Notes on this clonotype: The antigen is unknown.

V shed 10 bases, J shed 5 bases, and the junction held 5 bases outside the gene matches. CDR3 length equals 14 residues. CDR1 is MNHEY, CDR2 SMNVEV, per germline (reference sequence). This receptor was identified in a human donor in good health. V usage is TRBV27 and J usage is TRBJ2-1; 13 nucleotides align to TRBD2. Sequenced: CD8+ T cells from PBMCs. The chain's CDR3 is CATRLAGGNNEQFF. As DNA, the CDR3 is TGTGCCACACGACTAGCGGGAGGCAACAATGAGCAGTTCTTC.